The present T cell receptor (beta chain) was sequenced within a study of OX40 agonist ivuxolimab in advanced cancers. For the study at large: The study treated patients with ivuxolimab, an agonistic anti-OX40 (CD134) antibody.

Produced via immunoSEQ multiplex PCR; TCRdb's table is partial and in-frame only. The repertoire holds about 32,000 clones, with 75% to 95% as singletons. Sampling of blood occurred at baseline, cycle 4 day 1, and cycle 7 day 1. From germline, CDR1 is MDHEN and CDR2 SYDVKM. The J segment lost 5 bases and the V segment lost 2 bases, leaving 6 bases of the junction unmatched. The CDR3 extends over 14 amino acids. The source is an adult with an advanced solid tumor such as melanoma, head and neck, liver or kidney cancer. The chain carries TRBV28 and TRBJ2-7; 7 nucleotides agree with TRBD1. Here the sequenced sample was CD4+ or CD8+ T cells sorted from blood, taken in a trial of the OX40 agonist ivuxolimab. Here the CDR3 reads CASSLVRQGHEQYF. CDR3 nucleotides: TGTGCCAGCAGTTTAGTCCGACAGGGCCACGAGCAGTACTTC. Combining the CDR3 with reference TRBV28 and TRBJ2-7 gives the whole variable domain DVKVTQSSRYLVKRTGEKVFLECVQDMDHENMFWYRQDPGLGLRLIYFSYDVKMKEKGDIPEGYSVSREKKERFSLILESASTNQTSMYLCASSLVRQGHEQYFGPGTRLTVT.